These T cell receptor beta chains were read from a single sample in a study of cytomegalovirus exposure and HLA in healthy donors. The table came from immunoSEQ multiplex PCR; TCRdb's copy has only in-frame clones and leaves some out. The table records about 160,000 clones, around 83% of them present only once. Source material: PBMCs. Receptor source: a male donor in good health and CMV-seropositive. The CDR3 runs from the conserved cysteine through the conserved F or W. D genes are given only for firm matches. A clone size is listed for some rows: how often the clone was seen (once, few, many), or a class if it is expanded.

v_gene	d_gene	abundance	j_gene	CDR3nt	CDR3aa
TRBV7-2	TRBD2	-	TRBJ2-2	TGTGCCAGCAGCAAGCAGACTAGCGGTAACGGGGAGCTGTTTTTT	CASSKQTSGNGELFF
TRBV27	TRBD2	few	TRBJ2-1	TGTGCCAGCACAAGGGGGCTAGCGGGAGGGCCCCCCAGCAATGAGCAGTTCTTC	CASTRGLAGGPPSNEQFF
TRBV5-1	-	-	TRBJ2-5	TGCGCCAGCAGCCCAGGGTCGCAGGGGGAGACCCAGTACTTC	CASSPGSQGETQYF
TRBV5-1	-	-	TRBJ1-4	TGCGCCAGCAGCTCGGGACTTGTGGCGGGTGAAAAACTGTTTTTT	CASSSGLVAGEKLFF
TRBV30	-	-	TRBJ2-7	TGTGCCTGGAGTTATGTAGGGGTTCCCTACGAGCAGTACTTC	CAWSYVGVPYEQYF
TRBV9	-	-	TRBJ1-2	TGTGCCAGCAGCGTAGGGGACACTGGAATCTATGGCTACACCTTC	CASSVGDTGIYGYTF
TRBV27	-	-	TRBJ2-3	TGTGCCAGCAGTTTAAGGGCAGGGGTTAGGACAGATACGCAGTATTTT	CASSLRAGVRTDTQYF
TRBV28	-	-	TRBJ1-4	TGTGCCAGCGGGTTACAGGGTTCTAATGAAAAACTGTTTTTT	CASGLQGSNEKLFF
TRBV10-1	-	-	TRBJ2-7	TGCGCCAGCAGTGACGGGGGACAGAGCTACGAGCAGTACTTC	CASSDGGQSYEQYF
TRBV5-8	-	-	TRBJ2-3	TGTGCCAGCAGAGTTAGCGGCACAGATACGCAGTATTTT	CASRVSGTDTQYF
TRBV10-2	-	-	TRBJ2-5	TGCGCCAGCAGTCCGTCAGAGACCCAGTACTTC	CASSPSETQYF
TRBV14	TRBD1	-	TRBJ1-1	TGTGCCAGCAGCCGAAATACAGGGGGCACTGAAGCTTTCTTT	CASSRNTGGTEAFF
TRBV6-5	TRBD1	-	TRBJ2-5	TGTGCCAGCAGACCCGACAGGGGGAGGGAGACCCAGTACTTC	CASRPDRGRETQYF
TRBV6-4	TRBD1	-	TRBJ1-5	TGTGCCAGCTGGCCCTCCGGGACAGGGGGCAATCAGCCCCAGCATTTT	CASWPSGTGGNQPQHF
TRBV5-5	TRBD1	-	TRBJ1-5	TGTGCCAGCAGCTCCCGGGGCAGGGGGGATCAGCCCCAGCATTTT	CASSSRGRGDQPQHF
TRBV9	TRBD2	-	TRBJ2-1	TGTGCCAGCAGCGTAAGTCCCAGGACTAGAGTTGGCAATGAGCAGTTCTTC	CASSVSPRTRVGNEQFF
TRBV7-2	-	-	TRBJ1-1	TGTGCCAGCAGCCCACCCAGGAGGGACACTGAAGCTTTCTTT	CASSPPRRDTEAFF
TRBV7-9	TRBD1	-	TRBJ1-5	TGTGCCAGCAGCCCCCTCTCGGGACAGGGGCTAATAGGCAATCAGCCCCAGCATTTT	CASSPLSGQGLIGNQPQHF